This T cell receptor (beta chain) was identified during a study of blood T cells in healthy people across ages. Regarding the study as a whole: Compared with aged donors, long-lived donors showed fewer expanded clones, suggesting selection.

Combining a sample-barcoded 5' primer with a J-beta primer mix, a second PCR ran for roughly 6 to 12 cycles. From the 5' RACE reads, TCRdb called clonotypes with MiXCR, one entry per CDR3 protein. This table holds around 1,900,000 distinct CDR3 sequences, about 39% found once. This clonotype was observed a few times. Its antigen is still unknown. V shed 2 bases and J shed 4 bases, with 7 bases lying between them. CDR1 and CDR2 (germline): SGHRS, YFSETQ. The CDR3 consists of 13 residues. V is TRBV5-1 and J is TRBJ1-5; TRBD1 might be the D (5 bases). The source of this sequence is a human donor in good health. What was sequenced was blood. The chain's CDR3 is CASSFGANQPQHF. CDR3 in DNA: TGCGCCAGCAGCTTCGGGGCTAATCAGCCCCAGCATTTT.